These T cell receptor beta chains were read from a single sample in a study of cytomegalovirus exposure and HLA in healthy donors. TCRdb's table, derived via immunoSEQ multiplex PCR, lists solely in-frame clones and lacks some. The table has about 170,000 clones, around three quarters seen once. The sample taken for sequencing was PBMCs. Receptor source: a woman in her 30s in good health and CMV-seropositive. CDR3s include the opening cysteine and the closing phenylalanine or tryptophan. D genes are given only for firm matches. Only some rows state a clone size, as once, few, many or a class for expanded clones.

CDR3	DNA	size	V	J	D
CASSRRTGGDEKLFF	TGTGCCAGCAGCCGAAGGACAGGGGGAGATGAAAAACTGTTTTTT	.	TRBV14	TRBJ1-4	TRBD1
CASNADRGRPEAFF	TGTGCCAGTAACGCAGACAGGGGCAGGCCTGAAGCTTTCTTT	.	TRBV19	TRBJ1-1	TRBD1
CATAGGQTGNTIYF	TGTGCCACCGCTGGGGGACAAACTGGAAACACCATATATTTT	.	TRBV10-3	TRBJ1-3	.
CASSKGQGQETQYF	TGTGCCAGCAGCAAGGGGCAGGGGCAAGAGACCCAGTACTTC	.	TRBV21-1	TRBJ2-5	.
CASSSRGLGNQPQHF	TGTGCCAGCAGTTCAAGGGGTCTGGGCAATCAGCCCCAGCATTTT	.	TRBV28	TRBJ1-5	.
CASSLGAPYEQYF	TGTGCCAGCAGCCTAGGAGCGCCCTACGAGCAGTACTTC	.	TRBV6-1	TRBJ2-7	.
CASSTGTGTYQPQHF	TGTGCCAGCAGTACCGGGACAGGGACCTATCAGCCCCAGCATTTT	.	TRBV6-6	TRBJ1-5	TRBD1
CASSVATDTQYF	TGTGCCAGCAGTGTGGCCACAGATACGCAGTATTTT	.	TRBV2	TRBJ2-3	.
CASSSDYQQYF	TGTGCCAGCAGCTCCGACTATCAGCAGTACTTC	.	TRBV7-2	TRBJ2-7	.
CASSPWGGGTDTQYF	TGTGCCAGCAGCCCTTGGGGGGGCGGCACAGATACGCAGTATTTT	.	TRBV7-2	TRBJ2-3	.
CASRVDIDSPLHF	TGTGCCAGCAGGGTGGACATCGATTCACCCCTCCACTTT	.	TRBV6-1	TRBJ1-6	.
CASSGWATNEKLFF	TGTGCCAGCAGCGGGTGGGCAACTAATGAAAAACTGTTTTTT	.	TRBV28	TRBJ1-4	.
CASSAPAGGSNTEAFF	TGTGCCAGCAGCGCCCCGGCAGGGGGTTCGAACACTGAAGCTTTCTTT	.	TRBV7-8	TRBJ1-1	TRBD1
CASSYSGQGLHDNSPLHF	TGTGCCAGCAGTTACTCGGGACAGGGGCTTCATGATAATTCACCCCTCCACTTT	.	TRBV28	TRBJ1-6	TRBD1
CAWSRDRPYGYTF	TGTGCCTGGAGTAGGGACAGACCCTATGGCTACACCTTC	few	TRBV30	TRBJ1-2	TRBD1
CASSSGGAPTDTQYF	TGTGCCAGCAGTAGCGGGGGGGCCCCGACAGATACGCAGTATTTT	.	TRBV6-5	TRBJ2-3	TRBD2
CASSQHRDSDGTQYF	TGCGCCAGCAGCCAACACCGGGACTCAGATGGGACCCAGTACTTC	.	TRBV4-1	TRBJ2-5	.
CASSLEGRETQYF	TGCGCCAGCAGCTTGGAGGGGAGGGAGACCCAGTACTTC	.	TRBV5-1	TRBJ2-5	.
CASSGTGKGNTIYF	TGTGCCAGCAGTGGGACAGGGAAAGGAAACACCATATATTTT	.	TRBV2	TRBJ1-3	TRBD1
CSVGQGVNQPQHF	TGCAGCGTTGGGCAGGGGGTCAATCAGCCCCAGCATTTT	.	TRBV29-1	TRBJ1-5	TRBD1
CASSGTGAPHEQFF	TGTGCCAGCAGCGGGACAGGGGCGCCCCATGAGCAGTTCTTC	.	TRBV6-6	TRBJ2-1	TRBD1
CAIRIAGQTYNEQFF	TGTGCCATCAGGATAGCGGGGCAAACTTACAATGAGCAGTTCTTC	once	TRBV10-3	TRBJ2-1	TRBD2
CASSGPGTSRTGELFF	TGTGCCAGCAGCGGCCCCGGGACTAGCAGAACCGGGGAGCTGTTTTTT	.	TRBV9	TRBJ2-2	TRBD2